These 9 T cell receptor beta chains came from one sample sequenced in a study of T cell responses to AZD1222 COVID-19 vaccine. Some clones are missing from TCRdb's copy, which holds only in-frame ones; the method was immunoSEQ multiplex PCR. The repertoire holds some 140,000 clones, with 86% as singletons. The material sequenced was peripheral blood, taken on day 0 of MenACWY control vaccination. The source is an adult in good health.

In nucleotides, the CDR3 is TGTGCCAGCAGCTTAGACAACAGGGGGGACTATGGCTACACCTTC. Residues: CASSLDNRGDYGYTF. V usage is TRBV7-2 and J usage is TRBJ1-2; 8 bases match TRBD1. The length of the CDR3 is 15 residues. V was pared by 1 base and J by 3 bases, with 4 bases of the junction left unmatched. Germline V gene lookup returns CDR1 SGHTA and CDR2 FQGNSA.

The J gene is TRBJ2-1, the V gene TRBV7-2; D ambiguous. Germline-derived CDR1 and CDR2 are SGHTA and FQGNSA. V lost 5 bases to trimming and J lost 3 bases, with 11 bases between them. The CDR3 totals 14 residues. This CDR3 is CASSPRPGYNEQFF. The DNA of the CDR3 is TGTGCCAGCAGCCCACGCCCGGGCTACAATGAGCAGTTCTTC.

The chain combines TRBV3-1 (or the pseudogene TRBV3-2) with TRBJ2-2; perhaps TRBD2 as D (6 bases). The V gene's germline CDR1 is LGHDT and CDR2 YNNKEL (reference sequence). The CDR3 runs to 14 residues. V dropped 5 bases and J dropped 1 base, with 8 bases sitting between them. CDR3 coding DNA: TGTGCCAGCAGCTTCGGGGGGAACACCGGGGAGCTGTTTTTT. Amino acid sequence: CASSFGGNTGELFF.

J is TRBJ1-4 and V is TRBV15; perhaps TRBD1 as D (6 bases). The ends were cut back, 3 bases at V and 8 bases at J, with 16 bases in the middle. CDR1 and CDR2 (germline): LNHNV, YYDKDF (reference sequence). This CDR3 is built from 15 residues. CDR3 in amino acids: CATSRGAGESEKLFF. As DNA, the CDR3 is TGTGCCACCAGCAGGGGGGCGGGGGAAAGCGAAAAACTGTTTTTT.

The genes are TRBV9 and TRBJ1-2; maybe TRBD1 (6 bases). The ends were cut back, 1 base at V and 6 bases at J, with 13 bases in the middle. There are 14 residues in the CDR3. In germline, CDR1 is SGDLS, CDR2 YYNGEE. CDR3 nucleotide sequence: TGTGCCAGCAGCGTAATGGGGGCGTCAGATGGCTACACCTTC. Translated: CASSVMGASDGYTF.

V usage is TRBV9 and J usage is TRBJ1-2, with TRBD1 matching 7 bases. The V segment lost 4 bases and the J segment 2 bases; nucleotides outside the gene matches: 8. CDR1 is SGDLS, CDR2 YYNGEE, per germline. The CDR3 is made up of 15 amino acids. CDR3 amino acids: CASSPRDRGNYGYTF. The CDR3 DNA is TGTGCCAGCAGCCCTCGGGACAGAGGAAACTATGGCTACACCTTC.

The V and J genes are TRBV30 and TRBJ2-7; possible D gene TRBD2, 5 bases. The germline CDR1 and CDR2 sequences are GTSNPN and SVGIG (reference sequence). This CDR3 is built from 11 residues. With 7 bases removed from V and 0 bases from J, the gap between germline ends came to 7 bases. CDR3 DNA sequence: TGTGCCTTGCGGGTCTCCTACGAGCAGTACTTC. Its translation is CALRVSYEQYF.

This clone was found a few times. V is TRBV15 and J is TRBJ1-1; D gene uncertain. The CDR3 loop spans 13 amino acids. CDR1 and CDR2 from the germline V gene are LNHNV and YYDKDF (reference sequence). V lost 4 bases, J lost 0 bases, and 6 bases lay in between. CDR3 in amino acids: CATSIALNTEAFF. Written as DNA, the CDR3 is TGTGCCACCAGCATAGCACTGAACACTGAAGCTTTCTTT. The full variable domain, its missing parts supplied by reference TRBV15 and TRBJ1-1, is DAMVIQNPRYQVTQFGKPVTLSCSQTLNHNVMYWYQQKSSQAPKLLFHYYDKDFNNEADTPDNFQSRRPNTSFCFLDIRSPGLGDTAMYLCATSIALNTEAFFGQGTRLTVV.

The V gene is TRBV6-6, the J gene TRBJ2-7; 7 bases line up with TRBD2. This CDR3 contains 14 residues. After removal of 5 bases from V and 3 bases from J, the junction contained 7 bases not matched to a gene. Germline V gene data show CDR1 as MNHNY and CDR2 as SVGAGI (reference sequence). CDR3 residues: CASSRDPGGYEQYF. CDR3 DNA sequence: TGTGCCAGCAGTCGGGACCCGGGGGGCTACGAGCAGTACTTC.